This TCR beta chain emerged from a study of molecular identifiers for immune sequencing clone quantification. Study at large: For replicates, RNA isolated from roughly 21,000 or 96,000 naive CD8 cells was divided into five portions, of which four were sequenced.

TCRdb independently ran MiXCR on the PCR reads; one entry per CDR3 protein. In the table there are about 8,300 distinct CDR3 sequences, around 31% of which are singletons. To note about this clonotype: Its cognate antigen is unknown. This may stem from a read error, because a much larger clone lies one nucleotide away.

Study-wide findings and caveats: Over 99% of effector molecules, but under 1% in naive cells, were held by clones with more than 20 RNA copies. Spiked Jurkat TCR RNA equivalent to one cell was reportedly detectable in approximately 1 million naive cells.

Trimming stripped 3 bases from V and 8 bases from J, with 18 bases between. The CDR3 totals 15 residues. CDR1 and CDR2 from the germline V gene are SGHTA and FQGNSA. Naive CD8 library inputs spanned roughly 18,000 to 1,100,000 sorted cells and 10%, 30% or 50% RNA. Sequencing used naive CD8+ T cells from blood, with Jurkat cell RNA spiked in. The subset here: FACS-sorted CD8+CD4-CCR7+CD45RA+ naive T cells. The sequence derives from a human donor in good health. Some libraries in this study had Jurkat cell RNA spiked in. The chain links TRBV7-2 to TRBJ2-3; D may be TRBD1 or TRBD2 (5 bases each). CDR3 residues: CASSFAGTGRGTQYF. The DNA of the CDR3 is TGTGCCAGCAGCTTTGCCGGGACCGGCAGAGGTACGCAGTATTTT.